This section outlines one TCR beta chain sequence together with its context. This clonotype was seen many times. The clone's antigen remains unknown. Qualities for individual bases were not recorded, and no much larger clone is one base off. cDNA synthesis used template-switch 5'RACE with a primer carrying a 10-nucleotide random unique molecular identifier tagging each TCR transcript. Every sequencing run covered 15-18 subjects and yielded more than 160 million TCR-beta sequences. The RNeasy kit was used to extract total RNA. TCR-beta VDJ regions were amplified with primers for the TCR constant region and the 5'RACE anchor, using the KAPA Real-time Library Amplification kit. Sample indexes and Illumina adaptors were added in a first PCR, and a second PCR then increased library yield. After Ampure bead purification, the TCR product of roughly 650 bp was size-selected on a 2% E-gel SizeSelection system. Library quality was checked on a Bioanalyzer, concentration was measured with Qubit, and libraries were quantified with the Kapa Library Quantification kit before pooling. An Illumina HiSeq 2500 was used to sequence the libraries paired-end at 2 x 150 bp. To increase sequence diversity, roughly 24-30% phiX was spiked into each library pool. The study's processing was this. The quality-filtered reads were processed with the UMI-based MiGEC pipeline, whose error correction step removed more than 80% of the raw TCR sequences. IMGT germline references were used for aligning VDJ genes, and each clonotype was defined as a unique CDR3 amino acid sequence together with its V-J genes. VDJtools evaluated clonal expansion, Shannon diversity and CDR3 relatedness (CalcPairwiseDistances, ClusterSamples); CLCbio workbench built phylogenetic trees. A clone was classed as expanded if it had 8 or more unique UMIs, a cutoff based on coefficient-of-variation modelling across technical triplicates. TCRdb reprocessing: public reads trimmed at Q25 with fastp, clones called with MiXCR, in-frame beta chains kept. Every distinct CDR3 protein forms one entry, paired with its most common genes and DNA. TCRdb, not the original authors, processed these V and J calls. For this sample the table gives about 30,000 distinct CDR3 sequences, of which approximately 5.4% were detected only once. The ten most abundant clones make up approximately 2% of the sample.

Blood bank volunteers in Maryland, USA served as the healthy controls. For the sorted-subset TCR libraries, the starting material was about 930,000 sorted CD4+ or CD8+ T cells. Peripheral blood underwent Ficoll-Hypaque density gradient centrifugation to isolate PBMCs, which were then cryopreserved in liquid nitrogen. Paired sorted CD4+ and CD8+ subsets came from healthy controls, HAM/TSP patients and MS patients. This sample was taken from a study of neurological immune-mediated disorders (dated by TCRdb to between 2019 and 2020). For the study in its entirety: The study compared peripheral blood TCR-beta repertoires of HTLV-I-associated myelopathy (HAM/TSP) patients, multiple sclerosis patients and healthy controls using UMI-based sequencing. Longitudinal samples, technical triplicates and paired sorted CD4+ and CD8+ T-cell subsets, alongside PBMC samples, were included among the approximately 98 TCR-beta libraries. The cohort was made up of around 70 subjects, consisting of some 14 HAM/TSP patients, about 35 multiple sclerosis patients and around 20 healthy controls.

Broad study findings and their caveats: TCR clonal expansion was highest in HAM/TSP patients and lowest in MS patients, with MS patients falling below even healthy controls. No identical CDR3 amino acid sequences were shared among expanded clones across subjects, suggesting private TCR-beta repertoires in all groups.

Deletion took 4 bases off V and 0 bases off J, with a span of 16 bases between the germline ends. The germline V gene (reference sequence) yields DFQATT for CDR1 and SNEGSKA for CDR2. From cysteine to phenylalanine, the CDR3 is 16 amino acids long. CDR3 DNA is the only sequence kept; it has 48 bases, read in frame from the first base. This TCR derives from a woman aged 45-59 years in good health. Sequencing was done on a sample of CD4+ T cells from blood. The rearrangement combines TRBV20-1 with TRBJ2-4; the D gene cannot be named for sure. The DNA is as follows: TGCAGTGCTATAGGTACCCCACCTCTAGCCAAAAACATTCAGTACTTC. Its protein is CSAIGTPPLAKNIQYF.